The rows below give T cell receptor beta chains drawn from one sample of a study of beta chain features in type 1 diabetes. Clones were read by immunoSEQ multiplex PCR, and TCRdb kept only the in-frame ones, dropping some. The sample yields some 330,000 clones, around 12% seen once. Material for sequencing was naive CD4+ T cells from blood. The receptors derive from a woman younger than 30 with type 1 diabetes. Each CDR3 is given with its conserved first and last residue. The D gene is left open where the match is weak. The size of a clone is reported for some rows only, either as once, few or many, or as a class for expanded clones.

TRBV5-1	NA	TRBJ2-1	TRBD2	TGCGCCAGCAGCGCCTTTAGCGGGGGGCTCTCCTACAATGAGCAGTTCTTC	CASSAFSGGLSYNEQFF
TRBV9	NA	TRBJ2-7	NA	TGTGCCAGCAGCACCCGCACAGGGAACGAGCAGTACTTC	CASSTRTGNEQYF
TRBV18	few	TRBJ2-3	TRBD1	TGTGCCAGCTCACCTGGCAGGGACAGCGGTACGCAGTATTTT	CASSPGRDSGTQYF
TRBV2	NA	TRBJ2-7	TRBD2	TGTGCCAGCAGTGCGCCTAGCGGTTCCTACGAGCAGTACTTC	CASSAPSGSYEQYF
TRBV25-1	NA	TRBJ2-5	TRBD2	TGTGCCAGCAGTGACATGGGACTACCGGAAGAGACCCAGTACTTC	CASSDMGLPEETQYF
TRBV7-2	few	TRBJ2-5	TRBD2	TGTGCCAGCAGCTTGGGACTAGCGGGCTCAACCCGCGGTGGAGAGACCCAGTACTTC	CASSLGLAGSTRGGETQYF
TRBV7-9	NA	TRBJ2-1	TRBD1	TGTGCCAGCAGCCTGGGACAGGGTAGGCATGAGCAGTTCTTC	CASSLGQGRHEQFF
TRBV28	few	TRBJ2-5	NA	TGTGCCAGCAGTTTAATCTCGGAGACCCAGTACTTC	CASSLISETQYF
TRBV18	few	TRBJ1-2	NA	TGTGCCAGCTCACCGCTCGAGTATGGCTACACCTTC	CASSPLEYGYTF
TRBV30	few	TRBJ2-3	NA	TGTGCCTGGAGTCAGTGGCGCGGGGCTAGCACAGATACGCAGTATTTT	CAWSQWRGASTDTQYF
TRBV4-3	few	TRBJ1-2	NA	TGCGCCAGCAGCACTTCAGGGATCTCTGGCTACACCTTC	CASSTSGISGYTF
TRBV28	NA	TRBJ2-7	NA	TGTGCCAGCAGGTCCCCCGGGGGAGAGGGCGAGCAGTACTTC	CASRSPGGEGEQYF
TRBV29-1	few	TRBJ2-2	NA	TGCAGCGTGGGAGGACAGGCGACGAACACCGGGGAGCTGTTTTTT	CSVGGQATNTGELFF
TRBV9	NA	TRBJ1-5	TRBD1	TGTGCCAGCAGCGAGGGACAGGGAGGAAGTCAGCCCCAGCATTTT	CASSEGQGGSQPQHF
TRBV9	few	TRBJ2-3	TRBD2	TGTGCCAGCAGCCCCCTTAGCGGGAGAAGGTTTGATACGCAGTATTTT	CASSPLSGRRFDTQYF
TRBV18	NA	TRBJ2-7	TRBD1	TGTGCCAGCTCAGCCCCGGGACAGCCCTACGAGCAGTACTTC	CASSAPGQPYEQYF
TRBV7-3	few	TRBJ2-7	NA	TGTGCCAGCAGCTTAAGCGCTAGTTTGCGGCAGTACTTC	CASSLSASLRQYF
TRBV11-2	NA	TRBJ2-7	NA	TGTGCCAGCAGCTTACGAGATAGCTCCTACGAGCAGTACTTC	CASSLRDSSYEQYF
TRBV7-2	few	TRBJ1-2	TRBD1	TGTGCCAGCAGCCCACCGACAGGGGGCGCTGGCTACACCTTC	CASSPPTGGAGYTF
TRBV5-6	NA	TRBJ1-2	NA	TGTGCCAGCAGCCAACCCGCCGGCGGCTATGGCTACACCTTC	CASSQPAGGYGYTF
TRBV7-9	few	TRBJ1-1	TRBD1	TGTGCCAGCAGCTTGGGACAGGGGAGGACTGAAGCTTTCTTT	CASSLGQGRTEAFF
TRBV30	few	TRBJ1-4	NA	TGTGCCTGCCCGAAGCCGGGGGGAAGGGAAAAACTGTTTTTT	CACPKPGGREKLFF
TRBV30	NA	TRBJ2-7	NA	TGTGCCTGGGGTCGACAGCTCTCCTACGAGCAGTACTTC	CAWGRQLSYEQYF
TRBV28	NA	TRBJ2-7	TRBD1	TGTGCCAGCGAGGACAGGGCCTATTCCTACGAGCAGTACTTC	CASEDRAYSYEQYF
TRBV5-1	few	TRBJ1-1	NA	TGCGCCAGCAGCTTGGGGCAGGGAGGGACTGAAGCTTTCTTT	CASSLGQGGTEAFF
TRBV2	NA	TRBJ2-5	TRBD1	TGTGCCAGCAGTCGAGGGGATTACAGGGGGCGAGAGACCCAGTACTTC	CASSRGDYRGRETQYF
TRBV18	NA	TRBJ1-5	TRBD1	TGTGCCAGCTCACCGACAGGGTGGGACAATCAGCCCCAGCATTTT	CASSPTGWDNQPQHF
TRBV13	NA	TRBJ1-2	NA	TGTGCCAGCAGCTTAGTGACGGGGAATGGCTACACCTTC	CASSLVTGNGYTF
TRBV14	NA	TRBJ2-1	NA	TGTGCCAGCAGCTATGGACAGCCCAATGAGCAGTTCTTC	CASSYGQPNEQFF
TRBV5-1	few	TRBJ2-5	NA	TGCGCCAGCAGCTTGGAGGGGTTAGGTGGTTCGGAGACCCAGTACTTC	CASSLEGLGGSETQYF
TRBV5-4	NA	TRBJ2-7	TRBD1	TGTGCCAGCAGCAGGACAGGGATCGGTCGAGAAGAGCAGTACTTC	CASSRTGIGREEQYF
TRBV11-2	NA	TRBJ2-5	NA	TGTGCCAGCAGCTTCTTCGGGACACTAATGAGGGGAGAGACCCAGTACTTC	CASSFFGTLMRGETQYF
TRBV5-4	NA	TRBJ2-5	TRBD1	TGTGCCAGCAGCGTGACAGGGGTTGAGACCCAGTACTTC	CASSVTGVETQYF
TRBV29-1	NA	TRBJ1-1	NA	TGCAGCGTAGTACCGCGGCTCGCGGACACTGAAGCTTTCTTT	CSVVPRLADTEAFF
TRBV11-2	few	TRBJ2-6	TRBD1	TGTGCCAGGGGACAGGGAGGGCCTGGGGCCAACGTCCTGACTTTC	CARGQGGPGANVLTF
TRBV7-9	few	TRBJ2-5	NA	TGTGCCAGCAGCCCGGGGGAGACCCAGTACTTC	CASSPGETQYF
TRBV21-1	NA	TRBJ2-7	NA	TGTGCCAGCAGCAAAGGGGACTCCAGGGTACGCGCTAACGAGCAGTACTTC	CASSKGDSRVRANEQYF
TRBV11-2	NA	TRBJ2-6	NA	TGTGCCAGCAGCCCCGAGGCCGTCCTGACTTTC	CASSPEAVLTF
TRBV6-5	few	TRBJ1-1	NA	TGTGCCAGCAGTTACCAATTGAACACTGAAGCTTTCTTT	CASSYQLNTEAFF
TRBV2	NA	TRBJ1-5	TRBD1	TGTGCCAGCAGTGATACAGGGGGCGGCAATCAGCCCCAGCATTTT	CASSDTGGGNQPQHF
TRBV7-9	few	TRBJ2-7	NA	TGTGCCAGCAGCCCCCAAAGCTTAGGAGGGCAGTACTTC	CASSPQSLGGQYF
TRBV5-4	few	TRBJ1-4	TRBD1	TGTGCCAGCAGCTTGGGGCTTGGGACAGGGGGTGAAAAACTGTTTTTT	CASSLGLGTGGEKLFF
TRBV10-3	few	TRBJ1-2	TRBD1	TGTGCCATCAGTGAGGGACAAGGGGGCGGCTACACCTTC	CAISEGQGGGYTF
TRBV28	few	TRBJ1-3	NA	TGTGCCAGCAGTTCGATAACAGGGTCCGGAAACACCATATATTTT	CASSSITGSGNTIYF
TRBV5-1	NA	TRBJ2-6	TRBD1	TGCGCCAGCAGCTTTGGGACAGGGGTACGCGGGGCCAACGTCCTGACTTTC	CASSFGTGVRGANVLTF
TRBV5-1	few	TRBJ1-2	NA	TGCGCCAGCAGCTTGGGACATTCGACCCTCCTATATCGAGGCTACACCTTC	CASSLGHSTLLYRGYTF
TRBV18	few	TRBJ2-3	NA	TGTGCCAGCTCACCACCGGAGCGGAGAGATACGCAGTATTTT	CASSPPERRDTQYF
TRBV19	NA	TRBJ2-3	NA	TGTGCCAGTAGCCCGACAGGTAGCACAGATACGCAGTATTTT	CASSPTGSTDTQYF
TRBV5-1	few	TRBJ2-1	TRBD2	TGCGCCAGCAGCTTGGAACGGGCTAGCGGTGGGGATGAGCAGTTCTTC	CASSLERASGGDEQFF